One sample yielded the 8 T cell receptor beta chains listed below, sequenced in a study of beta chain features in type 1 diabetes. The study's findings and limits: Moderate but significant shortening of TCRB CDR3s was recorded in all four CD4+ subsets from Type 1 diabetes patients.

TCRB transcripts that were expressed got sequenced, as all of the isolated RNA had been reverse transcribed. Clones were sequenced by immunoSEQ multiplex PCR, and TCRdb holds only the in-frame ones, with some missing. The sample includes 25,000 to 35,000 clones, around 60% of them seen just once. Their cognate antigens are unknown. Sequencing input: Tregs from blood. These TCRs come from a woman aged 30 to 39 with type 1 diabetes.

The V and J genes are TRBV7-3 and TRBJ2-2; D is unresolved. CDR3 length equals 13 residues. Per the germline V gene, CDR1 is SGHTA and CDR2 is FQGTGA. V shed 4 bases and J shed 4 bases, with 7 bases lying between them. The CDR3 bases are TGTGCCAGCAGCTACCCGGGCACCGGGGAGCTGTTTTTT. This codes for CASSYPGTGELFF.

In its sample, this clone was seen a few times. The genes are TRBV10-3 and TRBJ2-7; the match to TRBD1 covers 7 bases. With 6 bases clipped from V and 3 bases from J, the junction kept 8 bases outside the gene matches. Germline-derived CDR1 and CDR2 are ENHRY and SYGVKD. This CDR3 is built from 14 residues. CDR3 nucleotides: TGTGCCATCAGATCCCAAGGGGGCAACTACGAGCAGTACTTC. Protein sequence: CAIRSQGGNYEQYF.

The sample holds a few counts of this clone. CDR3 protein: CASSPGGGRGYTEAFF. The DNA of the CDR3 is TGCGCCAGCAGCCCTGGGGGAGGGCGTGGGTACACTGAAGCTTTCTTT. The chain uses TRBV4-1 and TRBJ1-1, with D perhaps matching TRBD1 (5 bases). V gave up 4 bases and J gave up 3 bases, with 18 bases separating them. Germline V gene sequence: CDR1 MGHRA, CDR2 YSYEKL. The length of the CDR3 is 16 residues.

This clone was recorded a few times. This chain connects TRBV6-6 to TRBJ1-2; 8 bases align to TRBD1. The CDR3 is 15 amino acids. Germline trimming cut 2 bases from V and 2 bases from J; bases unmatched to any gene: 4. Germline lookup yields CDR1 MNHNY and CDR2 SVGAGI (reference sequence). CDR3 DNA: TGTGCCAGCAGTTACCCCGGACAGGGCAACTATGGCTACACCTTC. The encoded protein is CASSYPGQGNYGYTF.

This rearrangement joins TRBV7-9 to TRBJ2-2, with a possible D match to TRBD1 (6 bases). This CDR3 contains 15 residues. V was cut by 1 base and J by 4 bases, with 10 bases left in between. CDR1 is SEHNR, CDR2 FQNEAQ, per germline (reference sequence). The CDR3 coding sequence is TGTGCCAGCAGCTTAGGTCTAGGGGGCACCGGGGAGCTGTTTTTT. This gives the protein CASSLGLGGTGELFF.

This clone was observed a few times. This chain links TRBV6-6 with TRBJ2-1, with 12 bases lining up with TRBD2. V trimming: 7 bases; J trimming: 15 bases; junction bases outside the gene matches: 13. The CDR3 spans 14 residues. Germline values: CDR1 MNHNY, CDR2 SVGAGI (reference sequence). CDR3 nucleotides: TGTGCCAGCAAAGTGGCTAGCGGGAGGGTTGATGCGTTCTTC. Protein sequence: CASKVASGRVDAFF.

The gene calls are TRBV7-8 and TRBJ2-7; 8 nucleotides line up with TRBD1. Germline trimming cut 5 bases from V and 6 bases from J; bases unmatched to any gene: 3. This CDR3 is 12 amino acids long. Germline V gene lookup returns CDR1 SGHVS and CDR2 FQNEAQ. The chain's CDR3 is CASSPDRAEQYF. Here the CDR3 DNA reads TGTGCCAGCAGCCCGGACAGGGCCGAGCAGTACTTC.

The J gene is TRBJ2-1, the V gene TRBV9; no clear D. The germline CDR1 and CDR2 sequences are SGDLS and YYNGEE. Trimming took 0 bases from V and 0 from J, leaving 7 bases between them. The CDR3 covers 15 residues. The CDR3 loop is CASSVEESSYNEQFF. CDR3 coding DNA: TGTGCCAGCAGCGTAGAAGAGAGCTCCTACAATGAGCAGTTCTTC.